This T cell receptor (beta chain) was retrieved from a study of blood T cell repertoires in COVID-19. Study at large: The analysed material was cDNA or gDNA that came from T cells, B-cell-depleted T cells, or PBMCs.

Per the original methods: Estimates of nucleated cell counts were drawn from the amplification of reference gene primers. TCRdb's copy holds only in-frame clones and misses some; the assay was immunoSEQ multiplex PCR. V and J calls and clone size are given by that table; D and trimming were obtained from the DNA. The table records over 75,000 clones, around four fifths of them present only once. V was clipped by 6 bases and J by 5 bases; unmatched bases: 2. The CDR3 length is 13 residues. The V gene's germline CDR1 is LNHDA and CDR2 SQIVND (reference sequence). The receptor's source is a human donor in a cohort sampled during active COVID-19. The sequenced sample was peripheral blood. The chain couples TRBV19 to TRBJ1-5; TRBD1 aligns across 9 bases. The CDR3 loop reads CASSRDRDQPQHF. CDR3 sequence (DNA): TGTGCCAGTAGCCGGGACAGGGATCAGCCCCAGCATTTT.